This entry features one T cell receptor beta chain sequence. Its antigen is as yet unknown. This sample is drawn from a study of CD8 T cells in ankylosing spondylitis. Study-wide results and limits: Seemingly distinctive of ankylosing spondylitis blood was a TCR beta motif formed by eight highly homologous variants.

V was clipped by 5 bases and J by 3 bases; unmatched bases: 6. The CDR3 length is 15 residues. Germline-derived CDR1 and CDR2 are SEHNR and FQNEAQ (reference sequence). TCRdb reprocessed the 5' RACE reads via MiXCR and lists one record per CDR3 protein. The sample contains fewer than 250,000 distinct CDR3 sequences, 15% to 20% of which appear only once. Sequencing used blood, either unsorted or a sorted T cell fraction (not recorded which). The gene calls are TRBV7-9 and TRBJ1-5; 8 bases map to TRBD1. This receptor was identified in a male donor with ankylosing spondylitis. The CDR3 nucleotides read TGTGCCAGCAGCCGTGAGGGACAGGACAATCAGCCCCAGCATTTT. It is translated as CASSREGQDNQPQHF.